These 12 T cell receptor beta chains share one sample of origin, sequenced in a study of technical replicates of blood from a handful of donors. Here immunoSEQ multiplex PCR was the method, and the copy in TCRdb shows in-frame clones only, minus some. The sample shows about 70,000 clones, around 87% of them seen only once. Material: PBMCs. Receptors were obtained from a human donor in good health. Some clones in this sample may be carry-over from other donors' samples.

This chain connects TRBV4-2 to TRBJ2-5, with D possibly matching TRBD2 (7 bases). Germline-derived CDR1 and CDR2 are LGHNA and YNFKEQ. The CDR3 length is 17 residues. The ends were cut back, 3 bases at V and 3 bases at J, with 20 bases in the middle. The CDR3 nucleotides read TGTGCCAGCAGCCACGGGGGGCTACGCCCCGAAGAAGAGACCCAGTACTTC. It is translated as CASSHGGLRPEEETQYF.

This clone was detected only a few times. The rearrangement uses TRBV7-8 and TRBJ2-1; weak D call: TRBD1 (6 bases). V lost 5 bases and J lost 9, with 23 bases in between. Germline CDR1 and CDR2: SGHVS and FQNEAQ. The CDR3 runs 16 residues. The CDR3 nucleotides read TGTGCCAGCAGCCCAGCGGATCATCAGGGGTTCGGTGAGCAGTTCTTC. This encodes CASSPADHQGFGEQFF. The full variable domain, rest sourced from reference TRBV7-8 and TRBJ2-1, is GAGVSQSPRYKVAKRGQDVALRCDPISGHVSLFWYQQALGQGPEFLTYFQNEAQLDKSGLPSDRFFAERPEGSVSTLKIQRTQQEDSAVYLCASSPADHQGFGEQFFGPGTRLTVL.

The V call is TRBV30, the J call TRBJ2-1; TRBD2 matches at 8 bases. The ends lost 4 bases at V and 8 bases at J; junction bases unmatched: 16. From germline, CDR1 is GTSNPN and CDR2 SVGIG (reference sequence). The CDR3 spans 16 residues. The CDR3 nucleotides are TGTGCCTGGACCCTCGGCCTAGCGGGCCTCAGGGATGAGCAGTTCTTC. It is translated as CAWTLGLAGLRDEQFF.

This chain joins TRBV5-3 and TRBJ1-4, with TRBD1 as a possible D gene (6 bases). TRBV5-3 is an open reading frame whose function is uncertain. The CDR3 is made up of 16 amino acids. Trimming removed 4 bases from V and 0 bases from J, with 13 bases in between. In DNA, the CDR3 is TGTGCCAGAAGCCCGAGGCACAGGGCAACTAATGAAAAACTGTTTTTT. Residues: CARSPRHRATNEKLFF.

This clone is deemed medium-sized. The genes are TRBV4-3 and TRBJ1-5; 12 bases align to TRBD1. The junction had 8 bases not matched to a gene; V was cut back by 3 bases and J by 8 bases. The germline V gene has CDR1 LGHNA and CDR2 YSLEER. The CDR3 covers 16 residues. CDR3 nucleotide sequence: TGCGCCAGCAGCCAGGGGACAGGGGGCGTCGGTAAGCCCCAGCATTTT. Protein sequence: CASSQGTGGVGKPQHF.

The chain carries TRBV2 and TRBJ2-1; 10 nucleotides align to TRBD2. Germline loops: CDR1 SNHLY, CDR2 FYNNEI. V shed 7 bases and J 7 bases; nucleotides not matched to a gene: 7. CDR3 length: 14 amino acids. CDR3: CASKPGLAINEQFF. DNA of the CDR3: TGTGCCAGCAAGCCGGGACTAGCGATAAATGAGCAGTTCTTC.

This chain links TRBV12-5 with TRBJ1-6, with D unresolved. CDR3 length: 14 residues. The V end lost 6 bases, the J end lost 5 bases, and 11 bases lay between the germline ends. Germline lookup yields CDR1 LGHNT and CDR2 FRNRAP. CDR3 in amino acids: CASGHLGNNSPLHF. DNA of the CDR3: TGTGCTAGTGGGCATCTAGGAAATAATTCACCCCTCCACTTT.

This chain connects TRBV6-5 to TRBJ1-2; 7 nucleotides match TRBD1. The CDR3 sequence is 15 residues long. The V and J ends lost 6 bases and 1 base, in that order; junction bases with no gene match: 8. Germline values: CDR1 MNHEY, CDR2 SVGAGI. This CDR3 reads CASRPETGRNYGYTF. As DNA, the CDR3 is TGTGCCAGCAGACCCGAGACAGGGCGTAACTATGGCTACACCTTC.

The rearrangement joins TRBV15 to TRBJ2-5; 7 bases match TRBD2. Germline V lookup: CDR1 LNHNV, CDR2 YYDKDF (reference sequence). This CDR3 is built from 12 residues. With 6 bases clipped from V and 9 bases from J, the junction kept 7 bases outside the gene matches. The CDR3 sequence is CATRSDRGAQYF. CDR3 nucleotide sequence: TGTGCCACCAGGTCAGATCGGGGGGCCCAGTACTTC.

This rearrangement joins TRBV9 to TRBJ1-3; no clear D. Germline lookup yields CDR1 SGDLS and CDR2 YYNGEE. This CDR3 region has 15 residues. The V gene lost 5 bases and the J gene lost 2 bases, with 14 bases spanning the gap. The CDR3 nucleotides are TGTGCCAGCAGGTGGGTAGACACGACTGGAAACACCATATATTTT. Its translation: CASRWVDTTGNTIYF.

This chain uses TRBV9 with TRBJ2-1, with 7 bases that match TRBD2. V was pared by 0 bases and J by 8 bases, with 8 bases of the junction left unmatched. CDR1 is SGDLS and CDR2 is YYNGEE in the germline V gene. CDR3 length: 15 amino acids. CDR3 nucleotide sequence: TGTGCCAGCAGCGTAGGGAGCGGGAAAGGTGATGAGCAGTTCTTC. Its translation is CASSVGSGKGDEQFF.

The chain carries TRBV7-9 and TRBJ2-7; 8 nucleotides line up with TRBD2. Germline V CDR1 and CDR2: SEHNR, FQNEAQ (reference sequence). CDR3 size: 15 residues. The ends lost 0 bases at V and 2 bases at J; junction bases unmatched: 3. The CDR3, as DNA: TGTGCCAGCAGCTTAGCTAGCGGGGAAACCTACGAGCAGTACTTC. Translated: CASSLASGETYEQYF. Variable domain in full (rest from reference TRBV7-9 and TRBJ2-7): DTGVSQNPRHKITKRGQNVTFRCDPISEHNRLYWYRQTLGQGPEFLTYFQNEAQLEKSRLLSDRFSAERPKGSFSTLEIQRTEQGDSAMYLCASSLASGETYEQYFGPGTRLTVT.